These T cell receptor beta chains were read from a single sample in a study of cytomegalovirus exposure and HLA in healthy donors. Measured with immunoSEQ multiplex PCR; TCRdb has only the in-frame clones, and not every one. The repertoire holds approximately 110,000 clones, with around 75% as singletons. Material for sequencing was PBMCs. The receptors come from a young man in good health and CMV-seropositive. CDR3s include the opening cysteine and the closing phenylalanine or tryptophan. D genes are given only for firm matches. Clone size is given for some rows only: seen once, a few or many times, or a class if the clone is expanded.

J	V	size	D	DNA	CDR3
TRBJ1-2	TRBV6-5	-	-	TGTGCCAGCAGGGAGGCTCGTGGCTACACCTTC	CASREARGYTF
TRBJ2-3	TRBV25-1	-	TRBD1	TGTGCCAGCAACCCTAGGACAGGCCTTTTCACAGATACGCAGTATTTT	CASNPRTGLFTDTQYF
TRBJ2-1	TRBV6-1	few	-	TGTGCCAGCATTGACCTTAACAATGAGCAGTTCTTC	CASIDLNNEQFF
TRBJ1-2	TRBV6-5	once	TRBD1	TGTGCCAGCAGAATGCCAGGACAGGCCCGTGGCTACACCTTC	CASRMPGQARGYTF
TRBJ2-1	TRBV6-6	once	-	TGTGCCAGCAGCCGAGCTGGGGAGGCTAATGAGCAGTTCTTC	CASSRAGEANEQFF
TRBJ1-5	TRBV30	-	-	TGTGCCTGGAGTGTATTTGGGGGGTCGCAGCCCCAGCATTTT	CAWSVFGGSQPQHF
TRBJ2-5	TRBV15	-	-	TGTGCCACCAGCAGAGAAACAGGGATATACCAAGAGACCCAGTACTTC	CATSRETGIYQETQYF
TRBJ2-7	TRBV15	-	-	TGTGCCACCAGCAGAGATTCCCCTTACGAGCAGTACTTC	CATSRDSPYEQYF
TRBJ2-7	TRBV7-8	-	-	TGTGCCAGCAGCTTAAAGAGCCCGGGACAACTGAGCTCCTACGAGCAGTACTTC	CASSLKSPGQLSSYEQYF
TRBJ1-1	TRBV7-9	-	-	TGTGCCAGCAGCTTAGTGCCCCAGTGGGGAGCGAACACTGAAGCTTTCTTT	CASSLVPQWGANTEAFF
TRBJ2-1	TRBV9	-	TRBD2	TGTGCCAGCAGCGTACCGGGGGACTACTCCTACAATGAGCAGTTCTTC	CASSVPGDYSYNEQFF
TRBJ1-1	TRBV6-5	-	TRBD1	TGTGCCAGCAGATTGACAGGGGGCCGCACTGAAGCTTTCTTT	CASRLTGGRTEAFF
TRBJ1-1	TRBV11-3	-	TRBD1	TGTGCCAGCAGCCAAAACACAGGGGCGACTGAAGCTTTCTTT	CASSQNTGATEAFF
TRBJ1-6	TRBV30	-	-	TGTGCCGGGAGAAGACAGGCGGGTTCGGTCCTCCACTTT	CAGRRQAGSVLHF
TRBJ2-2	TRBV19	few	-	TGTGCCAGTAGGCCGTCTAGCGTGGTCGGGGAGCTGTTTTTT	CASRPSSVVGELFF
TRBJ2-3	TRBV5-4	-	TRBD1	TGTGCCAGCAGCCCACAGGGGGATTCAGATACGCAGTATTTT	CASSPQGDSDTQYF
TRBJ2-5	TRBV4-1	once	TRBD2	TGCGCCAGCAGCCAGGGGACTAGCGGGGGGGGTCAAGAGACCCAGTACTTC	CASSQGTSGGGQETQYF
TRBJ2-7	TRBV25-1	-	-	TGTGCCAGCAGTGAAGGAACAGGGTGGCACGAGCAGTACTTC	CASSEGTGWHEQYF
TRBJ2-5	TRBV4-3	-	-	TGCGCCAGCAGCCAAGACTTTAAACAGATTGGCGAGACCCAGTACTTC	CASSQDFKQIGETQYF
TRBJ1-1	TRBV11-3	-	TRBD1	TGTGCCAGCAGCCTCGGGACAGGGGGCTTGACTTTCTTT	CASSLGTGGLTFF
TRBJ2-7	TRBV5-4	few	-	TGTGCCAGCAGCATCTCGACAGGTGTCGAGCAGTACTTC	CASSISTGVEQYF
TRBJ1-5	TRBV30	-	-	TGTGCCTGGAGTGTACGCGGGGTTTCCAATCAGCCCCAGCATTTT	CAWSVRGVSNQPQHF
TRBJ2-2	TRBV4-2	-	TRBD1	TGTGCCAGCAGCCGCGGGGGACAGGGTGTCGGGGAGCTGTTTTTT	CASSRGGQGVGELFF
TRBJ2-7	TRBV11-2	-	-	TGTGCCAGCAGCCCCCTATCAGGCCCCTACGAGCAGTACTTC	CASSPLSGPYEQYF
TRBJ1-5	TRBV5-1	once	TRBD1	TGCGCCAGCAGCTTGGGACAGGGCATTCAGCCCCAGCATTTT	CASSLGQGIQPQHF
TRBJ1-6	TRBV6-4	-	-	TGTGCCAGCAGGCGGGAGGGCGCAGAAGGGCCCCTCCACTTT	CASRREGAEGPLHF
TRBJ2-7	TRBV4-1	-	TRBD2	TGCGCCAGCAGCCAAGAAGCGGGGGCCGAGCAGTACTTC	CASSQEAGAEQYF
TRBJ1-2	TRBV5-1	-	-	TGCGCCAGCAGCTTCGGGGGGGCTTCTAACTATGGCTACACCTTC	CASSFGGASNYGYTF
TRBJ2-7	TRBV5-1	once	-	TGCGCCAGCAGCTTGGCCGGGAACGCCTACGAGCAGTACTTC	CASSLAGNAYEQYF
TRBJ1-2	TRBV30	-	TRBD1	TGTGCCTGGAGTCCCATATTCCGCAGGGGGGATGGCTACACCTTC	CAWSPIFRRGDGYTF
TRBJ2-7	TRBV11-2	few	-	TGTGCCAGCAGCTTAAAGGAGCGGTTGCCCTACGAGCAGTACTTC	CASSLKERLPYEQYF
TRBJ1-2	TRBV4-1	-	-	TGCGCCAGCAGCCAAGCCCTCAGGGAGGAGCGTGGCTACACCTTC	CASSQALREERGYTF
TRBJ2-5	TRBV29-1	once	TRBD2	TGCAGCGGCCGGGAGGCCGAGGAGACCCAGTACTTC	CSGREAEETQYF
TRBJ2-1	TRBV19	-	-	TGTGCCAGTAGTATAGATGGGGTAGCGAGCTCCTACAATGAGCAGTTCTTC	CASSIDGVASSYNEQFF
TRBJ2-7	TRBV5-1	-	TRBD1	TGCGCCAGCAGCTTGACTCAGGGGGCGAACGAGCAGTACTTC	CASSLTQGANEQYF
TRBJ2-5	TRBV13	-	-	TGTGCCAGCAGCTTAAGGGCGGTGGGGGGGCCTTCCCAAGAGACCCAGTACTTC	CASSLRAVGGPSQETQYF
TRBJ2-1	TRBV12-5	once	TRBD1	TGTGCTAGTGGTTTGGCGACAGGGGCTTCCCTCAATGAGCAGTTCTTC	CASGLATGASLNEQFF
TRBJ1-2	TRBV9	-	-	TGTGCCAGCAGCGTAGAAGTAGCCGGCTATGGCTACACCTTC	CASSVEVAGYGYTF
TRBJ1-2	TRBV6-6	once	-	TGTGCCAGCAGGTCCCGGGACACGGCCTCGGGCGGCTACACCTTC	CASRSRDTASGGYTF
TRBJ2-1	TRBV7-9	-	TRBD1	TGTGCCAGCAGTCCCGGGACAGGGGTAAACAATGAGCAGTTCTTC	CASSPGTGVNNEQFF
TRBJ1-3	TRBV5-1	-	-	TGCGCCAGCAGCTTTACGGGTGCCCTCTCTGGAAACACCATATATTTT	CASSFTGALSGNTIYF
TRBJ1-1	TRBV6-1	-	-	TGTGCCAGCAGTGGTTCCAGGGGCATGAACACTGAAGCTTTCTTT	CASSGSRGMNTEAFF